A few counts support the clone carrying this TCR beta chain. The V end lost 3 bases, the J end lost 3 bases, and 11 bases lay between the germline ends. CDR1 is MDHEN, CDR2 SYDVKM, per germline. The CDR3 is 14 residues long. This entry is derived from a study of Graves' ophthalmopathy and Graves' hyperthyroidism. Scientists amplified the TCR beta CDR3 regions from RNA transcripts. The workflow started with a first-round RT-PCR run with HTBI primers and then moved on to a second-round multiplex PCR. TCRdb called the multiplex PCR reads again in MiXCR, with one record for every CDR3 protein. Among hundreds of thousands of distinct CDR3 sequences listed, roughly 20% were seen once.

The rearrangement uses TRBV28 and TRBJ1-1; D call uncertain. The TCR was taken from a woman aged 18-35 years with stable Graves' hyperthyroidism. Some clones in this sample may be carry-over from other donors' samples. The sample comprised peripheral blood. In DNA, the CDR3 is TGTGCCAGCAGTTTGAGGGTGGGTTACACTGAAGCTTTCTTT. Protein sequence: CASSLRVGYTEAFF.